This entry is about one T cell receptor beta chain. Its antigen is not known. The data are from a study of cytomegalovirus exposure and HLA in healthy donors. Points from the study as a whole: In a later analysis, TCR beta V- and J-gene trimming showed a link to a missense DCLRE1C variant.

Researchers ran the PCR with 60 Vbeta and 13 Jbeta primers. Clones were read by immunoSEQ multiplex PCR, and TCRdb kept only the in-frame ones, dropping some. The data contain 100,000 to 150,000 clones, about 76% of them singletons. The germline CDR1 and CDR2 sequences are KGHSH and LQKENI. V was pared by 4 bases and J by 5 bases, with 18 bases between. The CDR3 sequence is 15 residues long. Source material: PBMCs. The rearrangement joins TRBV18 to TRBJ2-7; D possibly corresponds to TRBD2 (5 bases). The clonotype originates from a man aged 40-49 years in good health and CMV-seropositive. CDR3 in DNA: TGTGCCAGCTCACAAAGACGGAGAGGGAATGACGAGCAGTACTTC. Protein: CASSQRRRGNDEQYF.